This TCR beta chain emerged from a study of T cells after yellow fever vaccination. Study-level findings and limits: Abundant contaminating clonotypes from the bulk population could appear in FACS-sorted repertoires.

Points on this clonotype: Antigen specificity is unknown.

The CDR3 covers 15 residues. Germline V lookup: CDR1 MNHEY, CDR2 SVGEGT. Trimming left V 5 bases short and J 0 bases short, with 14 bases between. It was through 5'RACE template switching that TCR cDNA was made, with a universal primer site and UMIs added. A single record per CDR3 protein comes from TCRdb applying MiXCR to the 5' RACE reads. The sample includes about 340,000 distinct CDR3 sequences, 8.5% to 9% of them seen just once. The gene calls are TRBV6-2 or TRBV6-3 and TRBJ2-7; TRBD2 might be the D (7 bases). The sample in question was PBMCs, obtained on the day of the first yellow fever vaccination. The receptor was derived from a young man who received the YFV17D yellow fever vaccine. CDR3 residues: CASSRGASGSYEQYV. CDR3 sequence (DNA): TGTGCCAGCAGTAGGGGGGCTAGCGGCTCCTACGAGCAGTACGTC.